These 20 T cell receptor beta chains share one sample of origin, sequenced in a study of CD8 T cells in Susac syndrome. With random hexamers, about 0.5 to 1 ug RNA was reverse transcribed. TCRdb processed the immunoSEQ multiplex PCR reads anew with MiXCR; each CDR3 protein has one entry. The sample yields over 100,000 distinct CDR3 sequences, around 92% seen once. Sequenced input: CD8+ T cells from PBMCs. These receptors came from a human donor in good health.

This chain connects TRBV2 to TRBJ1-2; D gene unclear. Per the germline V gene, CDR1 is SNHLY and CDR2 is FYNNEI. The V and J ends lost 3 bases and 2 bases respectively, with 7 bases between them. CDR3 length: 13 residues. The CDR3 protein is CASSEGGNYGYTF. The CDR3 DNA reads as TGTGCCAGCAGTGAGGGAGGAAACTATGGCTACACCTTC.

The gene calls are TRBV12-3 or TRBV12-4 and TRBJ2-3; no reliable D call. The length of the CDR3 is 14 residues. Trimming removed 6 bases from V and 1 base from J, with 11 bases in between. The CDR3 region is CASRKTGGTDTQYF. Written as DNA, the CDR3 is TGTGCCAGCAGAAAGACCGGCGGCACAGATACGCAGTATTTT.

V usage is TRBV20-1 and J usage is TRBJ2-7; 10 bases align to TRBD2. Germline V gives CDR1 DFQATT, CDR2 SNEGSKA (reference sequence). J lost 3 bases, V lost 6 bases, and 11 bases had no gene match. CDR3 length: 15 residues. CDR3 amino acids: CSAGPIGLADYEQYF. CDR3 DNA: TGCAGTGCGGGGCCTATAGGACTAGCGGACTACGAGCAGTACTTC.

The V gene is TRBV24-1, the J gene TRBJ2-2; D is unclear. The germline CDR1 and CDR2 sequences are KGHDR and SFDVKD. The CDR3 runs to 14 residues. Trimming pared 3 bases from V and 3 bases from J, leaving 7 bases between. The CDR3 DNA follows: TGTGCCACCAGTGATGCCGTCCACACCGGGGAGCTGTTTTTT. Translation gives CATSDAVHTGELFF.

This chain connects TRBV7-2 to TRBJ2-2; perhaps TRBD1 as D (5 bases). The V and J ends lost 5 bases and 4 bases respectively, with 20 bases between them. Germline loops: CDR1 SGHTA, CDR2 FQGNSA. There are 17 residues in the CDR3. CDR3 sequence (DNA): TGTGCCAGCAGCCGAGGCCAGGGCCGTGCCAGCACCGGGGAGCTGTTTTTT. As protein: CASSRGQGRASTGELFF.

CDR3 in amino acids: CASSPAVYEQYF. Here the CDR3 DNA reads TGTGCCAGCAGCCCCGCCGTCTACGAGCAGTACTTC. The chain recombines TRBV7-2 with TRBJ2-7, with D hard to call. CDR1 and CDR2 from the germline V gene are SGHTA and FQGNSA. This CDR3 spans 12 amino acids. Trimming left V 5 bases short and J 3 bases short, with 8 bases between. The full variable domain, completed using reference TRBV7-2 and TRBJ2-7, is GAGVSQSPSNKVTEKGKDVELRCDPISGHTALYWYRQSLGQGLEFLIYFQGNSAPDKSGLPSDRFSAERTGGSVSTLTIQRTQQEDSAVYLCASSPAVYEQYFGPGTRLTVT.

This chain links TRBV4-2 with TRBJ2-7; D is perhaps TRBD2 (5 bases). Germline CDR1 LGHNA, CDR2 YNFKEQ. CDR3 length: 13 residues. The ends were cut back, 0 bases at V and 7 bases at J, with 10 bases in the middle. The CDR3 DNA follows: TGTGCCAGCAGCCAAGAGGAGGTGGGAGAGCAGTACTTC. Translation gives CASSQEEVGEQYF.

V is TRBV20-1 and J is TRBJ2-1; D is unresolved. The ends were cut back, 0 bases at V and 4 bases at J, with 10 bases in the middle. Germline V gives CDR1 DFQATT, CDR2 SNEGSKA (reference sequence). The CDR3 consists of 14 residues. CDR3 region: CSARDLVRYNEQFF. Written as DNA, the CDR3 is TGCAGTGCTAGAGACTTGGTCAGATACAATGAGCAGTTCTTC.

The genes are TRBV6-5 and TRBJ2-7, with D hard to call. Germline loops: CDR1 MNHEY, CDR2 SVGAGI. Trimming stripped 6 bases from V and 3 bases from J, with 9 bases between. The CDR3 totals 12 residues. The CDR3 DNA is TGTGCCAGCAGCCGGGCTTTCTACGAGCAGTACTTC. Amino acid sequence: CASSRAFYEQYF.

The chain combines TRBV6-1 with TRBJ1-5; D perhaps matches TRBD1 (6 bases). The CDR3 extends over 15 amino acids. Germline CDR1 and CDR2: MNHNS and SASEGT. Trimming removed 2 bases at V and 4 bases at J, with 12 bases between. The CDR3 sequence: CASSEIGTLNQPQHF. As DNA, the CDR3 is TGTGCCAGCAGTGAAATAGGGACACTGAATCAGCCCCAGCATTTT.

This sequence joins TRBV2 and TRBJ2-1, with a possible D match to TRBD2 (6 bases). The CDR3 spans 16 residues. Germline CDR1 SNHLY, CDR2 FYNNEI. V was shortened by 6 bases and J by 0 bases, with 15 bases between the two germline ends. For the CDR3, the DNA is TGTGCCAGCAGAGCTACTAGCACAAGCTCCTACAATGAGCAGTTCTTC. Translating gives CASRATSTSSYNEQFF.

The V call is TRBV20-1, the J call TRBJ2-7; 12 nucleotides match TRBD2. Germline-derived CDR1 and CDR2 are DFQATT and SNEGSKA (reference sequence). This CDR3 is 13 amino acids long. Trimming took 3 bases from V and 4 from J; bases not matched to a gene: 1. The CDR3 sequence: CSASGLAGYEQYF. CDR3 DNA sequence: TGCAGTGCTAGTGGACTAGCGGGGTACGAGCAGTACTTC.

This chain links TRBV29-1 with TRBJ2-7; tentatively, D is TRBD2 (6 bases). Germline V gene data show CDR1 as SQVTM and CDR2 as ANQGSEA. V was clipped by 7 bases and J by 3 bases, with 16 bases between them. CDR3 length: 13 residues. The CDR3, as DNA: TGCAGCGCCGTAGGAGGGGTGGACTACGAGCAGTACTTC. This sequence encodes CSAVGGVDYEQYF.

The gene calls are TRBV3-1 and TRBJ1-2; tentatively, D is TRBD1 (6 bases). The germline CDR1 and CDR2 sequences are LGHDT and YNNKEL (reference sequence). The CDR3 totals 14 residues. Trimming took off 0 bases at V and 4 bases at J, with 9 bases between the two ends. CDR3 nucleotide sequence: TGTGCCAGCAGCCAAGAACAGGGTAGCTATGGCTACACCTTC. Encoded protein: CASSQEQGSYGYTF.

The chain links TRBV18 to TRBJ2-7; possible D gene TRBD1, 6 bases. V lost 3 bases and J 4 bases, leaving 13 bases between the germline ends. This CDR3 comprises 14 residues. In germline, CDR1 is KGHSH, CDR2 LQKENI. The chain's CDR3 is CASSPPGHLYEQYF. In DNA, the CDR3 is TGTGCCAGCTCACCCCCGGGACACCTTTACGAGCAGTACTTC.

CDR3 in amino acids: CSVEVSGVLYEQYF. CDR3 bases: TGCAGCGTTGAAGTTTCGGGGGTTCTCTACGAGCAGTACTTC. The chain links TRBV29-1 to TRBJ2-7, with TRBD2 as a possible D gene (6 bases). The CDR3 contains 14 residues. From germline, CDR1 is SQVTM and CDR2 ANQGSEA. The V end lost 1 base, the J end lost 3 bases, and 13 bases lay between the germline ends.

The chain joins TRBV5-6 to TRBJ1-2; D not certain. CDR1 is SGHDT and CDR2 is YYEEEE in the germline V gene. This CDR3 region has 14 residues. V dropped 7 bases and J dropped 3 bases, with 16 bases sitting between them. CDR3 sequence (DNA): TGTGCCAGCGTCCTTGGCCGGGCTTACTATGGCTACACCTTC. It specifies CASVLGRAYYGYTF.

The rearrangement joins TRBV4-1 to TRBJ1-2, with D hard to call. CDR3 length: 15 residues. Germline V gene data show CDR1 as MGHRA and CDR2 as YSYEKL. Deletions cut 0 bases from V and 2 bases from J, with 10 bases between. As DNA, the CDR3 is TGCGCCAGCAGCCAAGAGGGGATTTCAAACTATGGCTACACCTTC. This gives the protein CASSQEGISNYGYTF.

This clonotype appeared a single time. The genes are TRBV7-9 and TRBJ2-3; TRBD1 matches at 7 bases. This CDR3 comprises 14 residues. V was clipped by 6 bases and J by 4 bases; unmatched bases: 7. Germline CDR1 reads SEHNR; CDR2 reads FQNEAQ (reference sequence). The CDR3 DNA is TGTGCCAGCAGGGCAGGGGGTACCCCAGATACGCAGTATTTT. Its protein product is CASRAGGTPDTQYF.

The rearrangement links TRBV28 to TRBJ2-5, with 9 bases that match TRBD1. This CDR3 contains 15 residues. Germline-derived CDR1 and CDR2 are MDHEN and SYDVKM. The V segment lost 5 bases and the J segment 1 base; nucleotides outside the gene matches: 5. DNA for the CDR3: TGTGCCAGCAGTACAGGGGGCGGGTCCCAAGAGACCCAGTACTTC. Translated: CASSTGGGSQETQYF.